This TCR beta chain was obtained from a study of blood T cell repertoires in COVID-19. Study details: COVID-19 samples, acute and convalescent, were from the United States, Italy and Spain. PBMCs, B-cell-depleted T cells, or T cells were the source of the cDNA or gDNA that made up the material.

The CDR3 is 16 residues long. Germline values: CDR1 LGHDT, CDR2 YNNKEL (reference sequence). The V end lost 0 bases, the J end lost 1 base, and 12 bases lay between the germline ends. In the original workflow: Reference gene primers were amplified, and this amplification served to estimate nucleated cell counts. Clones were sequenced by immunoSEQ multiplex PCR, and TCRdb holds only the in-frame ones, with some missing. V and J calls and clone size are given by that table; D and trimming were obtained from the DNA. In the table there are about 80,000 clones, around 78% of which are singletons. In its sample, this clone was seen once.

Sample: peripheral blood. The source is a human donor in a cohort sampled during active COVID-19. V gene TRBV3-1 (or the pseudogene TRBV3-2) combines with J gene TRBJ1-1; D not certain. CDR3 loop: CASSQDRGVQNTEAFF. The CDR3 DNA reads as TGTGCCAGCAGCCAAGATCGCGGGGTGCAGAACACTGAAGCTTTCTTT.